This paragraph reports one TCR beta chain. The target antigen is unknown. The time point denotes: week 11, during vaccination. A single vaccine dose contained 300 ug of mutant IDH1 20-mer peptide, and topical imiquimod was used with it. Produced via immunoSEQ multiplex PCR; TCRdb's table is partial and in-frame only. The data hold some 52,000 clones, with 90% to 95% observed a single time. The record originates from a study of a mutant IDH1 vaccine in newly diagnosed glioma. Turning to the study itself: In weeks 1, 3, 5, 7, 11, 15, 19 and 23, patients were immunized, eight times in all. Beginning 4-6 weeks after radiotherapy alone, or with temozolomide cycles, vaccination took place.

Study findings and constraints: Variations in leading peripheral T cell clonotypes appeared to have no connection with pseudoprogression.

CDR3 length equals 14 residues. The V gene's germline CDR1 is GTSNPN and CDR2 SVGIG (reference sequence). With 0 bases removed from V and 2 bases from J, the gap between germline ends came to 11 bases. The J gene is TRBJ2-7, the V gene TRBV30; D may be TRBD2 (5 bases). Here the sequenced sample was PBMCs, taken from a glioma patient whose treatment included an IDH1 peptide vaccine. The TCR originated in a man in his fifties with glioma. The CDR3 DNA sequence: TGTGCCTGGAGTGTAGGACTTGGGGCCTACGAGCAGTACTTC. Its protein is CAWSVGLGAYEQYF.